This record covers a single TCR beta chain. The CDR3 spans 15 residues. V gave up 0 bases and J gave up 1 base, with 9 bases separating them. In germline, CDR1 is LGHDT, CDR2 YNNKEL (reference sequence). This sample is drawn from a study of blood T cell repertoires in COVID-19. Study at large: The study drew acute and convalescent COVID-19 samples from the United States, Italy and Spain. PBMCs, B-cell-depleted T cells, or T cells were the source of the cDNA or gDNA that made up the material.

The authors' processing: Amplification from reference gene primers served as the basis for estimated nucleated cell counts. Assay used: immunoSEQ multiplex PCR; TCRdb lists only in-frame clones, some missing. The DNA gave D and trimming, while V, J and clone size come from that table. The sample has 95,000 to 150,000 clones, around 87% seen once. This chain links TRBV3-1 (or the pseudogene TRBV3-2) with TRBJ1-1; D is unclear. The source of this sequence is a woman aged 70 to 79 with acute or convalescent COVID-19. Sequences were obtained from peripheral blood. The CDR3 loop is CASSQEGSGNTEAFF. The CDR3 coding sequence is TGTGCCAGCAGCCAAGAGGGAAGCGGGAACACTGAAGCTTTCTTT.